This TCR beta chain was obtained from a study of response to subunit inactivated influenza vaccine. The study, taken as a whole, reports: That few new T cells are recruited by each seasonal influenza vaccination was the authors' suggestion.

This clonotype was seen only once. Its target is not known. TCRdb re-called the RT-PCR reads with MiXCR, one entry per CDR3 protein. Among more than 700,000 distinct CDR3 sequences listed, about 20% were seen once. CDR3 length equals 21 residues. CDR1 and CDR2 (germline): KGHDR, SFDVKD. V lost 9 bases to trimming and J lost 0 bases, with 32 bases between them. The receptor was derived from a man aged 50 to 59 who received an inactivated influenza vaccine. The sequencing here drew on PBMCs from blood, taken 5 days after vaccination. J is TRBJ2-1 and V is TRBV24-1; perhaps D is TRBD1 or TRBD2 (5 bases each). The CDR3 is CATFDLAGNGTPTSSYNEQFF. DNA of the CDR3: TGTGCCACCTTTGATTTAGCCGGAAATGGGACGCCGACGAGCTCCTACAATGAGCAGTTCTTC.